The 27 T cell receptor beta chains in this list originate from one sample, sequenced in a study of T-cell memory formation after mild COVID-19. TCRdb re-called the 5' RACE reads through MiXCR, storing one row per CDR3 protein. In the table there are 250,000 or so distinct CDR3 sequences, approximately 18% of which are singletons. Sequencing input: PBMCs or a T cell subset sorted from them (not recorded which). These receptors were obtained from a young man who had mild COVID-19 (a few samples of this study predate the infection). Cell type and time point are not known.

The rearrangement joins TRBV6-6 to TRBJ2-1, with D hard to call. The V and J ends lost 4 bases and 1 base respectively, with 11 bases between them. The CDR3 spans 15 residues. Per germline, CDR1 MNHNY and CDR2 SVGAGI (reference sequence). Here the CDR3 reads CASSLRPESYNEQFF. The CDR3 DNA is TGTGCCAGCAGTTTAAGGCCGGAGTCCTACAATGAGCAGTTCTTC.

This clonotype was picked up a small number of times. V gene TRBV6-2 or TRBV6-3 combines with J gene TRBJ2-5; unclear D gene. This CDR3 comprises 17 residues. The ends were cut back, 2 bases at V and 6 bases at J, with 22 bases in the middle. The germline gives CDR1 MNHEY, CDR2 SVGEGT. In DNA, the CDR3 is TGTGCCAGCAGTTACGGTTTAGGAAAAGGGAAGCCTCAGACCCAGTACTTC. Residues: CASSYGLGKGKPQTQYF.

This clonotype came up once. The CDR3 sequence is CASSQSGGRLISGNTIYF. CDR3 nucleotide sequence: TGTGCCAGCAGTCAATCAGGGGGCCGCCTTATCTCTGGAAACACCATATATTTT. The V gene is TRBV7-2, the J gene TRBJ1-3, with TRBD1 matching over 8 bases. Germline V gene data show CDR1 as SGHTA and CDR2 as FQGNSA. J gave up 0 bases and V 6 bases, and 13 bases lay outside the gene matches. This CDR3 contains 18 residues. Looking up the rest from reference TRBV7-2 and TRBJ1-3 gives the full variable domain: GAGVSQSPSNKVTEKGKDVELRCDPISGHTALYWYRQSLGQGLEFLIYFQGNSAPDKSGLPSDRFSAERTGGSVSTLTIQRTQQEDSAVYLCASSQSGGRLISGNTIYFGEGSWLTVV.

This clonotype was observed a few times. The rearrangement joins TRBV12-3 or TRBV12-4 to TRBJ1-1; a possible D gene is TRBD1 (5 bases). V was trimmed by 10 bases and J by 2 bases, leaving 11 bases between them. This CDR3 contains 12 residues. The CDR3 bases are TGTGCCACCAGGGAGGGAAACACTGAAGCTTTCTTT. Its protein is CATREGNTEAFF.

This clonotype was counted only a few times. The genes are TRBV5-1 and TRBJ2-5; the match to TRBD1 covers 10 bases. There are 17 residues in the CDR3. Losses at the gene ends were 4 bases for V and 2 bases for J; bases not matched to a gene: 11. Per germline, CDR1 SGHRS and CDR2 YFSETQ. CDR3 region: CASSPGQGGVGQETQYF. CDR3 coding DNA: TGCGCCAGCAGCCCCGGACAGGGGGGTGTTGGTCAAGAGACCCAGTACTTC.

The rearrangement joins TRBV6-2 or TRBV6-3 to TRBJ2-3; tentatively, D is TRBD1 (6 bases). Deletions cut 0 bases from V and 1 base from J, with 14 bases between. Germline V gives CDR1 MNHEY, CDR2 SVGEGT. This CDR3 has 17 amino acids. CDR3 DNA: TGTGCCAGCAGTTACTCAGCCCTAGGGGGTCGCACAGATACGCAGTATTTT. Translating it yields CASSYSALGGRTDTQYF.

This clonotype was counted between two and nine times. V and J are TRBV5-1 and TRBJ2-5; D is perhaps TRBD1 or TRBD2 (5 bases each). The V and J ends lost 1 base and 3 bases respectively, with 10 bases between them. The CDR3 has 14 amino acids. CDR1 is SGHRS and CDR2 is YFSETQ in the germline V gene. The CDR3: CASSLRRGEETQYF. The CDR3 coding sequence is TGCGCCAGCAGCTTGCGGAGAGGGGAAGAGACCCAGTACTTC.

This clonotype was counted only a few times. The gene calls are TRBV7-9 and TRBJ2-5; the D call may be TRBD1 or TRBD2 (6 bases each). This CDR3 contains 14 residues. V was trimmed by 6 bases and J by 5 bases, leaving 16 bases between them. The germline CDR1 and CDR2 sequences are SEHNR and FQNEAQ (reference sequence). CDR3: CASSPLGGIETQYF. In DNA, the CDR3 is TGTGCCAGCAGTCCACTAGGGGGGATCGAGACCCAGTACTTC.

This clonotype was counted a few times. The chain employs TRBV7-2 and TRBJ1-1; D call uncertain. The CDR3 contains 12 residues. CDR1 is SGHTA, CDR2 FQGNSA, per germline. The germline V and J ends were trimmed by 7 bases and 3 bases, with 9 bases remaining between them. CDR3 sequence (DNA): TGTGCCAGCACCCCCACGGACACTGAAGCTTTCTTT. Amino acids: CASTPTDTEAFF.

The chain recombines TRBV5-1 with TRBJ2-5, with D unclear. V was shortened by 1 base and J by 1 base, with 11 bases between the two germline ends. Germline V CDR1 and CDR2: SGHRS, YFSETQ. The CDR3 has 15 amino acids. The CDR3: CASSLLLGFQETQYF. The CDR3 nucleotides are TGCGCCAGCAGCTTGTTGCTGGGTTTCCAAGAGACCCAGTACTTC.

This sequence joins TRBV23-1 and TRBJ2-7, with D perhaps matching TRBD1 or TRBD2 (5 bases each). TRBV23-1 is an ORF, and what it does is uncertain. The CDR3 runs 13 residues. Trimming cost V 7 bases and J 4 bases, with 14 bases left between them. CDR3 protein: CASNGTSLYEQYV. In DNA form, the CDR3 reads TGCGCCAGCAATGGGACCAGCCTTTACGAGCAGTACGTC.

This clonotype was counted ten times or more. This chain uses TRBV9 with TRBJ2-1; D might be TRBD2 (5 bases). V was cut by 0 bases and J by 7 bases, with 8 bases left in between. From germline, CDR1 is SGDLS and CDR2 YYNGEE. The CDR3 runs 13 residues. This chain's CDR3 is CASSVASGNEQFF. CDR3 nucleotides: TGTGCCAGCAGCGTAGCTTCGGGGAATGAGCAGTTCTTC.

This rearrangement joins TRBV6-1 to TRBJ2-5; no clear D. V was trimmed by 3 bases and J by 0 bases, leaving 5 bases between them. Germline CDR1 MNHNS, CDR2 SASEGT. This CDR3 region has 13 residues. The CDR3 protein is CASSEMHQETQYF. CDR3 DNA sequence: TGTGCCAGCAGTGAGATGCACCAAGAGACCCAGTACTTC.

The chain has TRBV5-1 and TRBJ2-2; 10 nucleotides line up with TRBD2. J gave up 4 bases and V 7 bases, and 7 bases lay outside the gene matches. Germline CDR1 reads SGHRS; CDR2 reads YFSETQ. The CDR3 is 15 residues long. CDR3 nucleotide sequence: TGCGCCAGCGAAGCGGGGGGGCTAGGCACCGGGGAGCTGTTTTTT. It yields the protein CASEAGGLGTGELFF. The variable domain in full, completed from reference TRBV5-1 and TRBJ2-2, reads KAGVTQTPRYLIKTRGQQVTLSCSPISGHRSVSWYQQTPGQGLQFLFEYFSETQRNKGNFPGRFSGRQFSNSRSEMNVSTLELGDSALYLCASEAGGLGTGELFFGEGSRLTVL.

The V and J genes are TRBV7-2 and TRBJ2-1, with 8 bases identical to TRBD1. Trimming took 4 bases from V and 9 from J; bases not matched to a gene: 11. The germline V gene encodes CDR1 SGHTA and CDR2 FQGNSA. This CDR3 has 15 amino acids. The CDR3 spells CASSSGIQGAGEQFF. The CDR3 DNA is TGTGCCAGCAGCTCAGGCATCCAGGGGGCGGGTGAGCAGTTCTTC.

The chain couples TRBV11-3 to TRBJ2-7; weak D call: TRBD1 (6 bases). The V gene's germline CDR1 is SGHNT and CDR2 YENEEA. V was cut by 1 base and J by 5 bases, with 18 bases left in between. The CDR3 spans 16 residues. The CDR3 here is CASSLGFGGRMDEQYF. For the CDR3, the DNA is TGTGCCAGCAGCTTAGGGTTTGGGGGCCGGATGGACGAGCAGTACTTC.

This clonotype appeared a few times. This chain uses TRBV28 with TRBJ1-2; perhaps TRBD1 as D (5 bases). Germline V gene lookup returns CDR1 MDHEN and CDR2 SYDVKM. The CDR3 has 15 residues. The ends were cut back, 6 bases at V and 2 bases at J, with 16 bases in the middle. In DNA, the CDR3 is TGTGCCAGCAGCCCTCCCGGGGGTCCCAACTATGGCTACACCTTC. Its protein product is CASSPPGGPNYGYTF.

This clonotype was observed a handful of times. V gene TRBV4-3 combines with J gene TRBJ1-6; TRBD1 aligns across 11 bases. The CDR3 length is 14 residues. Germline loops: CDR1 LGHNA, CDR2 YSLEER. Unmatched junction bases numbered 2, after V lost 6 bases and J lost 7 bases. This CDR3 is CASSWDRGNSPLHF. The CDR3 nucleotides read TGCGCCAGCAGTTGGGACAGGGGGAATTCACCCCTCCACTTT.

The chain joins TRBV4-2 to TRBJ2-2, with TRBD2 matching over 12 bases. The CDR3 length is 17 residues. Germline-derived CDR1 and CDR2 are LGHNA and YNFKEQ. Germline trimming cut 1 base from V and 5 bases from J; bases unmatched to any gene: 5. The CDR3 region has the DNA TGTGCCAGCAGCCAAGTATCTAGCGGGGGGGCGACCGGGGAGCTGTTTTTT. It specifies CASSQVSSGGATGELFF.

The V and J genes are TRBV13 and TRBJ2-7; 10 nucleotides align to TRBD1. Germline CDR1 and CDR2: PRHDT and FYEKMQ (reference sequence). Trimming cost V 5 bases and J 5 bases; bases outside gene matches: 6. This CDR3 has 14 residues. The CDR3 protein is CASSRQGAVNEQYF. CDR3 sequence (DNA): TGTGCCAGCAGCCGACAGGGGGCTGTTAACGAGCAGTACTTC.

This clonotype was seen a few times. This chain uses TRBV6-1 with TRBJ1-1, with D maybe TRBD1 (5 bases). V lost 5 bases and J lost 1, with 17 bases in between. The CDR3 runs 16 residues. Looked up from germline, CDR1 is MNHNS and CDR2 is SASEGT. The chain's CDR3 is CASSLLGGAGNTEAFF. Here the CDR3 DNA reads TGTGCCAGCAGTCTACTAGGCGGGGCCGGGAACACTGAAGCTTTCTTT.

There are a few counts of this clonotype. The V call is TRBV20-1, the J call TRBJ1-3, with TRBD1 identical over 8 bases. The germline V gene encodes CDR1 DFQATT and CDR2 SNEGSKA (reference sequence). The CDR3 loop spans 13 amino acids. Trimming removed 4 bases from V and 2 bases from J; junction bases left unmatched: 1. The CDR3 region is CSAMDRAGNTIYF. The CDR3 DNA reads as TGCAGTGCTATGGACAGGGCTGGAAACACCATATATTTT.

This clonotype showed up just a few times. V gene TRBV11-2 combines with J gene TRBJ2-2; D uncertain. The V gene's germline CDR1 is SGHAT and CDR2 FQNNGV. The germline V and J ends were trimmed by 2 bases and 8 bases, with 9 bases remaining between them. CDR3 length equals 13 residues. CDR3 residues: CASSLLSLGELFF. The CDR3, as DNA: TGTGCCAGCAGCTTATTGAGCCTAGGGGAGCTGTTTTTT.

CDR3: CSAMGHLNYGYTF. The CDR3, as DNA: TGCAGTGCTATGGGACACCTGAACTATGGCTACACCTTC. The rearrangement uses TRBV20-1 and TRBJ1-2; D may be TRBD1 (6 bases). CDR1 and CDR2 from the germline V gene are DFQATT and SNEGSKA (reference sequence). CDR3 length: 13 residues. Between the trimmed V and J ends, which lost 4 bases and 2 bases, there was a span of 11 bases.

This rearrangement joins TRBV2 to TRBJ1-2; the match to TRBD1 covers 9 bases. Germline V gene sequence: CDR1 SNHLY, CDR2 FYNNEI. CDR3 length: 17 amino acids. V lost 6 bases, J lost 2 bases, and 13 bases stayed unmatched. In DNA form, the CDR3 reads TGTGCCAGCAGACCGGGACAGGGAATCGCAAGGAACTATGGCTACACCTTC. This encodes CASRPGQGIARNYGYTF.

The chain uses TRBV12-3 or TRBV12-4 and TRBJ2-5, with 7 nucleotides matching TRBD2. Trimming removed 3 bases from V and 4 bases from J; junction bases left unmatched: 8. This CDR3 is built from 15 residues. As DNA, the CDR3 is TGTGCCAGCAGTTTTTGGGGGGGGAAGCGAGAGACCCAGTACTTC. Translated: CASSFWGGKRETQYF.

The rearrangement links TRBV5-1 to TRBJ2-2; D gene ambiguous. Germline values: CDR1 SGHRS, CDR2 YFSETQ. This CDR3 comprises 14 residues. Trimming pared 4 bases from V and 6 bases from J, leaving 13 bases between. CDR3 residues: CASSRTGPPGELFF. The CDR3 nucleotides read TGCGCCAGCAGCCGGACGGGCCCTCCCGGGGAGCTGTTTTTT.